This entry lists 27 T cell receptor beta chains sequenced from one sample in a study of CD8 T cells in Susac syndrome. With random hexamers, about 0.45 to 1 ug RNA was reverse transcribed. TCRdb used MiXCR to reprocess the immunoSEQ multiplex PCR reads, holding one entry per CDR3 protein. The sample includes just over 150,000 distinct CDR3 sequences, nearly 97% of them seen just once. Sequenced sample: CD8+ T cells from PBMCs. The origin of the receptors is a human donor with multiple sclerosis.

The rearrangement joins TRBV1 to TRBJ1-1; the D call TRBD1 from the table was never checked on the DNA. TRBV1 is classified as a pseudogene. CDR3 length: 15 amino acids. CDR3 residues: CTSSHFKAADAEAFF. The CDR3 DNA reads TGCACCAGCAGCCATTTCAAGGCGGCGGACGCTGAAGCTTTCTTT.

The rearrangement uses TRBV12-3 or TRBV12-4 and TRBJ2-6; a possible D gene is TRBD1 (6 bases). Trimming stripped 4 bases from V and 2 bases from J, with 12 bases between. The CDR3 contains 16 residues. The CDR3 protein is CASSSPTGPGANVLTF. CDR3 bases: TGTGCCAGCAGTTCCCCTACAGGGCCTGGGGCCAACGTCCTGACTTTC.

This clonotype occurred once. V and J are TRBV29-1 and TRBJ2-7; D uncertain. V lost 0 bases to trimming and J lost 3 bases, with 9 bases between them. CDR1 is SQVTM and CDR2 is ANQGSEA in the germline V gene. This CDR3 has 13 residues. CDR3: CSVEDRADYEQYF. In DNA form, the CDR3 reads TGCAGCGTTGAAGATCGGGCGGACTACGAGCAGTACTTC.

The rearrangement joins TRBV29-1 to TRBJ2-1; the D gene is possibly TRBD1 (6 bases). The V end was cut by 3 bases, the J end by 10 bases, with 7 bases between. Germline V lookup: CDR1 SQVTM, CDR2 ANQGSEA. This CDR3 has 10 amino acids. This chain's CDR3 is CSVDRGEQFF. CDR3 sequence (DNA): TGCAGCGTTGATAGGGGGGAGCAGTTCTTC.

The chain is built from TRBV11-2 and TRBJ1-1; D is unclear. Deletions cut 3 bases from V and 5 bases from J, with 13 bases between. The CDR3 runs 14 residues. Germline CDR1 and CDR2: SGHAT and FQNNGV. CDR3 sequence reads: CASSFREKQTEAFF. CDR3 bases: TGTGCCAGCAGCTTTAGGGAAAAGCAAACTGAAGCTTTCTTT.

The rearrangement joins TRBV9 to TRBJ2-7; D uncertain. CDR1 is SGDLS, CDR2 YYNGEE, per germline. The V gene lost 0 bases and the J gene lost 0 bases, with 7 bases spanning the gap. The length of the CDR3 is 14 residues. CDR3: CASSVGLASYEQYF. The CDR3 nucleotides are TGTGCCAGCAGCGTAGGACTGGCCTCCTACGAGCAGTACTTC.

This clonotype is a singleton in its sample. This chain joins TRBV5-1 and TRBJ2-7, with 7 bases matching TRBD1. Germline CDR1 SGHRS, CDR2 YFSETQ. This CDR3 has 15 residues. The trim removed 4 bases at V and 6 bases at J, leaving 13 bases unmatched. For the CDR3, the DNA is TGCGCCAGCAGCCCCGACAGGGCCATCCTTATCGAGCAGTACTTC. Amino acid sequence: CASSPDRAILIEQYF. Drawing the rest from reference TRBV5-1 and TRBJ2-7, the complete variable domain is KAGVTQTPRYLIKTRGQQVTLSCSPISGHRSVSWYQQTPGQGLQFLFEYFSETQRNKGNFPGRFSGRQFSNSRSEMNVSTLELGDSALYLCASSPDRAILIEQYFGPGTRLTVT.

The chain links TRBV6-6 to TRBJ1-2, with 9 bases fitting TRBD1. V lost 7 bases and J lost 2; bases outside the gene matches: 5. The CDR3 extends over 14 amino acids. Germline lookup yields CDR1 MNHNY and CDR2 SVGAGI (reference sequence). The CDR3 DNA follows: TGTGCCAGCACTCTGGGGACAGGGAACTATGGCTACACCTTC. This gives the protein CASTLGTGNYGYTF.

The genes are TRBV30 and TRBJ2-7; perhaps D is TRBD1 or TRBD2 (5 bases each). The germline V gene has CDR1 GTSNPN and CDR2 SVGIG (reference sequence). The CDR3 extends over 12 amino acids. V dropped 0 bases and J dropped 2 bases, with 5 bases sitting between them. CDR3 amino acids: CAWSVGAYEQYF. The CDR3 DNA is TGTGCCTGGAGTGTGGGGGCCTACGAGCAGTACTTC. Based on the CDR3 plus reference TRBV30 and TRBJ2-7, the full variable domain is SQTIHQWPATLVQPVGSPLSLECTVEGTSNPNLYWYRQAAGRGLQLLFYSVGIGQISSEVPQNLSASRPQDRQFILSSKKLLLSDSGFYLCAWSVGAYEQYFGPGTRLTVT.

In DNA, the CDR3 is TGCAGTGCTAGACCGTCGGAGGGGCAAGATACGCAGTATTTT. This codes for CSARPSEGQDTQYF. The chain is built from TRBV20-1 and TRBJ2-3; weak D call: TRBD2 (6 bases). CDR1 and CDR2 from the germline V gene are DFQATT and SNEGSKA (reference sequence). The CDR3 contains 14 residues. Trimming removed 2 bases at V and 5 bases at J, with 14 bases between.

The chain employs TRBV12-3 or TRBV12-4 and TRBJ1-4, with 9 bases lining up with TRBD1. After removal of 2 bases from V and 5 bases from J, the junction contained 3 bases not matched to a gene. The CDR3 spans 15 residues. DNA of the CDR3: TGTGCCAGCAGTTTACCTGGACAGGGGAATGAAAAACTGTTTTTT. The encoded protein is CASSLPGQGNEKLFF.

This CDR3 reads CASSSQGIGQPQHF. The CDR3 nucleotides read TGTGCCAGCAGTTCTCAGGGTATCGGTCAGCCCCAGCATTTT. The chain recombines TRBV27 with TRBJ1-5; the D gene is possibly TRBD1 (5 bases). The CDR3 is made up of 14 amino acids. Per germline, CDR1 MNHEY and CDR2 SMNVEV (reference sequence). Trimming took 4 bases from V and 6 from J, leaving 13 bases between them.

This chain joins TRBV7-9 and TRBJ2-1, with 8 bases fitting TRBD1. The ends lost 4 bases at V and 8 bases at J; junction bases unmatched: 10. This CDR3 comprises 15 residues. Germline CDR1 SEHNR, CDR2 FQNEAQ (reference sequence). The CDR3 is CASSSGQGMVYEQFF. CDR3 bases: TGTGCCAGCAGCTCTGGACAGGGAATGGTCTATGAGCAGTTCTTC.

V and J are TRBV27 and TRBJ2-7; maybe TRBD2 (5 bases). The ends were cut back, 3 bases at V and 4 bases at J, with 10 bases in the middle. The germline gives CDR1 MNHEY, CDR2 SMNVEV (reference sequence). CDR3 length: 13 residues. The CDR3 nucleotides read TGTGCCAGCAGTTTCGGGGAAGGATACGAGCAGTACGTC. This translates into CASSFGEGYEQYV.

V usage is TRBV27 and J usage is TRBJ2-3, with 7 bases identical to TRBD2. CDR1 is MNHEY and CDR2 is SMNVEV in the germline V gene (reference sequence). The CDR3 is made up of 15 amino acids. V lost 0 bases and J lost 3; bases outside the gene matches: 3. CDR3 region: CASSLSRAGTDTQYF. The CDR3 coding sequence is TGTGCCAGCAGTTTATCTCGAGCGGGAACAGATACGCAGTATTTT.

The rearrangement joins TRBV7-3 to TRBJ2-1; D ambiguous. CDR1 and CDR2 from the germline V gene are SGHTA and FQGTGA. The CDR3 contains 15 residues. The V end was cut by 3 bases, the J end by 0 bases, with 9 bases between. The CDR3 nucleotides read TGTGCCAGCAGCTTGTACCCCAGCTCCTACAATGAGCAGTTCTTC. Its translation: CASSLYPSSYNEQFF.

The CDR3 DNA reads as TGTGCCAGCAGCATAGCGGGGGAGGGAGAGACCCAGTACTTC. It encodes CASSIAGEGETQYF. V is TRBV7-3 and J is TRBJ2-5; 9 nucleotides agree with TRBD2. V dropped 5 bases and J dropped 4; count of bases not matched to a gene: 5. The germline V gene has CDR1 SGHTA and CDR2 FQGTGA. CDR3 size: 14 residues.

The chain employs TRBV27 and TRBJ2-3, with 9 bases identical to TRBD2. Germline trimming cut 2 bases from V and 6 bases from J; bases unmatched to any gene: 6. The CDR3 consists of 15 residues. Germline V lookup: CDR1 MNHEY, CDR2 SMNVEV (reference sequence). In nucleotides, the CDR3 is TGTGCCAGCAGTTTAGGGGTAGCGGGGGATGATACGCAGTATTTT. It codes for CASSLGVAGDDTQYF.

This chain uses TRBV20-1 with TRBJ2-1; D gene uncertain. CDR1 is DFQATT and CDR2 is SNEGSKA in the germline V gene (reference sequence). V shed 3 bases and J shed 3 bases, with 24 bases lying between them. CDR3 length: 18 amino acids. CDR3 DNA: TGCAGTGCTAGTTTCCAGAGCGCCGAAAGGGCGGACTACAATGAGCAGTTCTTC. Its protein is CSASFQSAERADYNEQFF.

This sequence joins TRBV30 and TRBJ1-2; 8 positions match TRBD1. Trimming removed 2 bases from V and 7 bases from J; junction bases left unmatched: 9. CDR3 size: 14 residues. Germline values: CDR1 GTSNPN, CDR2 SVGIG (reference sequence). The CDR3 here is CAWSPGTGGFGYTF. In DNA, the CDR3 is TGTGCCTGGAGTCCAGGGACAGGAGGTTTTGGCTACACCTTC.

The V and J genes are TRBV27 and TRBJ2-3, with 10 bases aligning to TRBD1. The CDR3 has 16 residues. Germline V gene lookup returns CDR1 MNHEY and CDR2 SMNVEV (reference sequence). V lost 4 bases, J lost 6 bases, and 10 bases stayed unmatched. The CDR3: CASSSGTGVLADTQYF. CDR3 coding DNA: TGTGCCAGCAGTTCCGGGACAGGGGTCCTCGCGGATACGCAGTATTTT.

The V gene is TRBV6-2 or TRBV6-3, the J gene TRBJ2-1, with no clear D. Germline CDR1 MNHEY, CDR2 SVGEGT. There are 11 residues in the CDR3. The ends were cut back, 2 bases at V and 8 bases at J, with 4 bases in the middle. CDR3 sequence (DNA): TGTGCCAGCAGTTACGGCTATGAGCAGTTCTTC. Residues: CASSYGYEQFF.

The chain links TRBV12-3 or TRBV12-4 to TRBJ2-4; no definite D call. Trimming took 6 bases from V and 7 from J, leaving 13 bases between them. CDR3 length equals 13 residues. The CDR3 sequence is CASRLGRSNIQYF. In DNA, the CDR3 is TGTGCCAGCAGGCTGGGTCGATCCAACATTCAGTACTTC.

The rearrangement links TRBV12-3 or TRBV12-4 to TRBJ2-1; D might be TRBD1 (6 bases). Trimming stripped 8 bases from V and 2 bases from J, with 10 bases between. The CDR3 totals 13 residues. The chain's CDR3 is CASSTGTYNEQFF. The CDR3 region has the DNA TGTGCCAGCTCGACAGGCACCTACAATGAGCAGTTCTTC.

The chain uses TRBV21-1 and TRBJ1-6. TRBV21-1 is a documented pseudogene. The CDR3 contains 17 residues. This chain's CDR3 is CASSKRASGTYNSPLHF. The CDR3 region has the DNA TGTGCCAGCAGCAAACGGGCCAGCGGTACCTATAATTCACCCCTCCACTTT.

The V gene is TRBV13, the J gene TRBJ2-5, with 10 bases fitting TRBD1. The V gene end was trimmed by 1 base and the J gene end by 2 bases; junction bases not matched to a gene: 1. This CDR3 has 15 amino acids. CDR1 is PRHDT and CDR2 is FYEKMQ in the germline V gene (reference sequence). The CDR3: CASSLEGQGQETQYF. CDR3 DNA sequence: TGTGCCAGCAGCTTAGAGGGACAGGGGCAAGAGACCCAGTACTTC.

The chain uses TRBV29-1 and TRBJ1-1; no clear D gene. V lost 6 bases to trimming and J lost 2 bases, with 16 bases between them. Germline V lookup: CDR1 SQVTM, CDR2 ANQGSEA. The CDR3 covers 14 residues. DNA of the CDR3: TGCAGCGTATCGACTGGACTGTATAACACTGAAGCTTTCTTT. Its protein product is CSVSTGLYNTEAFF.